The 2 T cell receptor beta chains listed next were all sequenced from one sample in a study of technical replicates of blood from four donors listed by TCRdb under 2017. Library preparation used the immunoSEQ multiplex PCR assay. In its TCRdb copy, this immuneACCESS table keeps in-frame sequences only and misses some clones. Where compared with another copy, unresolved V genes explain less than half of these, and the others have no known cause. This sample gives 62,000 or so clones in total; more than 75% of them show up just once. The ten largest clones take up roughly 4.8% of the sample. Sample: PBMCs. The origin of the receptors is a human donor in good health. Some clones in this sample may be carry-over from other donors' samples.

The chain links TRBV4-2 to TRBJ2-2, with TRBD2 matching over 14 bases. Trimming cost V 4 bases and J 4 bases; bases outside gene matches: 11. The CDR3 runs to 19 residues. Germline CDR1 is LGHNA and CDR2 is YNFKEQ. The CDR3 loop is CASSLHPTSGGAFTGELFF. The CDR3 coding sequence is TGTGCCAGCAGCCTCCACCCGACTAGCGGGGGGGCGTTCACCGGGGAGCTGTTTTTT.

This clone has a handful of counts. Other nucleotide sequences from this sample produce the same CDR3. The DNA for the CDR3 is TGTGCCAGCAGCGTGGACAGAAACTATGGCTACACCTTC. Translating it yields CASSVDRNYGYTF. The rearrangement joins TRBV9 to TRBJ1-2, with a tentative D call TRBD1 (6 bases). The CDR3 is 13 amino acids. Germline V CDR1 and CDR2: SGDLS, YYNGEE. V lost 2 bases and J 2 bases, leaving 7 bases between the germline ends.